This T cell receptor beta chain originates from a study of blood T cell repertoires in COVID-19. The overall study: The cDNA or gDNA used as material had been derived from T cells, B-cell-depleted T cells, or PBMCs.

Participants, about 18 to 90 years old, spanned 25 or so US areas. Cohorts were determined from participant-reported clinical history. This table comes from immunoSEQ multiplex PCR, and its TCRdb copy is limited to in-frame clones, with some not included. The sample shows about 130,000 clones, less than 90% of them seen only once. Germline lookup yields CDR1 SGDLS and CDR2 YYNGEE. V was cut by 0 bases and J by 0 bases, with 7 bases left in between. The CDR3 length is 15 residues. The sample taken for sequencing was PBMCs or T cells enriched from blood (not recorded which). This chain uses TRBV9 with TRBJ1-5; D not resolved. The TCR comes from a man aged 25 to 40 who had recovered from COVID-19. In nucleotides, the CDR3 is TGTGCCAGCAGCGTAGGAACAGTTAGCAATCAGCCCCAGCATTTT. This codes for CASSVGTVSNQPQHF.